These 29 T cell receptor beta chains were all obtained from the same sample, sequenced in a study of CD8+CD57+ T cells in acquired aplastic anemia. In patients chosen for sequencing, flow cytometry had shown CD8+CD57+ cell expansion. Genomic DNA provided the template from which TCR beta VDJ and CDR3 profiles were obtained. A single record per CDR3 protein comes from TCRdb applying MiXCR to the reads. This table holds 150,000 to 180,000 distinct CDR3 sequences, roughly 49% found once. The material sequenced was sorted CD4+, CD8+, or CD8+CD57+ T cells (not recorded which) from PBMCs. Receptor source: a human donor with aplastic anemia.

Comments on this clonotype: An end of the junction differs from the germline gene, which may be a read error. The chain combines TRBV19 with TRBJ1-2; 7 nucleotides match TRBD1. Germline lookup yields CDR1 LNHDA and CDR2 SQIVND (reference sequence). The CDR3 loop spans 12 amino acids. The CDR3, as DNA: TGTGCCAGTAGTCACAGGGGCCTTGGCTACATCTTC. Translating gives CASSHRGLGYIF.

This clonotype was recorded only once. The rearrangement uses TRBV6-1 and TRBJ2-2, with 8 bases that match TRBD1. The CDR3 has 15 amino acids. J was trimmed by 6 bases and V by 3 bases; bases with no gene match: 6. The germline CDR1 and CDR2 sequences are MNHNS and SASEGT. For the CDR3, the DNA is TGTGCCAGCAGTGAGGGACAGGCTCACGCCGGGGAGCTGTTTTTT. Its protein product is CASSEGQAHAGELFF.

At least ten counts were recorded for this clonotype. The chain recombines TRBV4-3 with TRBJ2-7, with 8 bases that match TRBD2. Germline V lookup: CDR1 LGHNA, CDR2 YSLEER. V was pared by 0 bases and J by 3 bases, with 10 bases of the junction left unmatched. There are 17 residues in the CDR3. The CDR3 DNA follows: TGCGCCAGCAGCCAAGATTGGTCCGGGGGGGGTTACTACGAGCAGTACTTC. Translating gives CASSQDWSGGGYYEQYF.

V and J are TRBV10-1 and TRBJ2-3; D remains ambiguous. The V and J ends lost 1 base and 8 bases respectively, with 10 bases between them. Germline V lookup: CDR1 WNHNN, CDR2 SYGVQD (reference sequence). CDR3 size: 13 residues. The DNA for the CDR3 is TGCGCCAGCAGTGAGTGGCCAGCTGGTACGCAGTATTTT. As protein: CASSEWPAGTQYF.

This chain joins TRBV10-3 and TRBJ1-2; TRBD1 is a possible D gene (6 bases). Trimming removed 9 bases from V and 0 bases from J, with 17 bases in between. Germline V gene data show CDR1 as ENHRY and CDR2 as SYGVKD. CDR3 length: 15 amino acids. The CDR3 sequence is CAIGQSPDSNYGYTF. CDR3 in DNA: TGTGCCATTGGACAGAGCCCAGACTCTAACTATGGCTACACCTTC.

The CDR3 nucleotides are TGTGCCAGCAGGTGGGACGGGGAAAATTCACCCCTCCACTTT. Translated: CASRWDGENSPLHF. The rearrangement joins TRBV7-9 to TRBJ1-6; D might be TRBD1 (5 bases). CDR1 is SEHNR and CDR2 is FQNEAQ in the germline V gene (reference sequence). The CDR3 has 14 residues. The V gene lost 6 bases and the J gene lost 7 bases, with 13 bases spanning the gap. The variable domain in full, with the rest retrieved from reference TRBV7-9 and TRBJ1-6, is DTGVSQNPRHKITKRGQNVTFRCDPISEHNRLYWYRQTLGQGPEFLTYFQNEAQLEKSRLLSDRFSAERPKGSFSTLEIQRTEQGDSAMYLCASRWDGENSPLHFGNGTRLTVT.

This clonotype has at least ten counts. The V and J genes are TRBV5-6 and TRBJ1-2; the D is unclear. V gave up 0 bases and J gave up 3 bases, with 6 bases separating them. Per germline, CDR1 SGHDT and CDR2 YYEEEE. The CDR3 spans 13 residues. CDR3 nucleotide sequence: TGTGCCAGCAGCTTGGACTGGGACTATGGCTACACCTTC. Its protein is CASSLDWDYGYTF.

This rearrangement joins TRBV7-4 to TRBJ2-3; the D call may be TRBD1 or TRBD2 (7 bases each). Deletions cut 5 bases from V and 9 bases from J, with 12 bases between. The CDR3 sequence is 12 residues long. Germline CDR1 reads SGHVT; CDR2 reads SQSDAQ. CDR3 sequence: CASSNQGGTQYF. CDR3 DNA: TGTGCCAGCAGCAACCAGGGGGGGACGCAGTATTTT.

The chain has TRBV10-3 and TRBJ2-5; perhaps TRBD2 as D (7 bases). The CDR3 length is 15 residues. V lost 10 bases, J lost 5 bases, and 23 bases lay in between. CDR1 is ENHRY and CDR2 is SYGVKD in the germline V gene. CDR3 amino acids: CASRWGGAGKETQYF. The CDR3 nucleotides are TGTGCCAGCCGTTGGGGGGGGGCCGGAAAGGAGACCCAGTACTTC.

The V gene is TRBV7-3, the J gene TRBJ2-1; D uncertain. With 2 bases removed from V and 2 bases from J, the gap between germline ends came to 10 bases. The germline CDR1 and CDR2 sequences are SGHTA and FQGTGA. This CDR3 has 15 residues. The CDR3: CASSLVAAAYNEQFF. For the CDR3, the DNA is TGTGCCAGCAGCTTAGTGGCCGCAGCCTACAATGAGCAGTTCTTC.

The chain couples TRBV7-2 to TRBJ1-6; D call uncertain. V was clipped by 4 bases and J by 10 bases, with 14 bases between them. Germline loops: CDR1 SGHTA, CDR2 FQGNSA. CDR3 length: 14 amino acids. This CDR3 is CASSSGSIGSPLHF. CDR3 coding DNA: TGTGCCAGCAGCTCCGGTAGCATAGGATCACCCCTCCACTTT.

This chain connects TRBV2 to TRBJ1-2, with TRBD1 matching over 7 bases. V dropped 5 bases and J dropped 2; count of bases not matched to a gene: 2. The germline gives CDR1 SNHLY, CDR2 FYNNEI. This CDR3 comprises 13 residues. This CDR3 reads CASSRQGNYGYTF. In DNA, the CDR3 is TGTGCCAGCAGTCGACAGGGAAACTATGGCTACACCTTC.

The CDR3 DNA sequence: TGTGCCAGTGCGGCCAGGGAGGTCAGGATCACCTTC. Protein sequence: CASAAREVRITF. V usage is TRBV19 and J usage is TRBJ1-2; D may be TRBD1 (5 bases). The CDR3 has 12 amino acids. Germline V gene lookup returns CDR1 LNHDA and CDR2 SQIVND (reference sequence). V was shortened by 8 bases and J by 13 bases, with 20 bases between the two germline ends. Together with reference TRBV19 and TRBJ1-2, the CDR3 gives the full variable domain: DGGITQSPKYLFRKEGQNVTLSCEQNLNHDAMYWYRQDPGQGLRLIYYSQIVNDFQKGDIAEGYSVSREKKESFPLTVTSAQKNPTAFYLCASAAREVRITFGSGTRLTVV.

Worth noting for this clonotype: Since a much larger clone is just one base distant, this may be a read error. The chain employs TRBV19 and TRBJ1-1; TRBD1 agrees at 8 bases. The CDR3 spans 18 residues. The germline V gene has CDR1 LNHDA and CDR2 SQIVND (reference sequence). The CDR3 reads CANSIVVMTGDDLAEAFF. The CDR3 DNA reads as TGTGCCAATAGTATAGTAGTTATGACAGGGGACGATCTTGCTGAAGCTTTCTTT.

This clonotype was counted many times. The CDR3 region is CASSFGTRDTDTQYF. In nucleotides, the CDR3 is TGTGCCAGCAGCTTCGGGACTAGGGACACAGATACGCAGTATTTT. This rearrangement joins TRBV7-6 to TRBJ2-3; 8 nucleotides agree with TRBD2. In germline, CDR1 is SGHVS, CDR2 FNYEAQ. CDR3 length equals 15 residues. Trimming removed 3 bases from V and 2 bases from J; junction bases left unmatched: 4.

Remarks on this clonotype: One end of the junction fails to match germline, which may point to a read error. This chain joins TRBV9 and TRBJ2-5; D is unresolved. The CDR3 runs 12 residues. CDR1 SGDLS and CDR2 YYNGEE come from the germline V gene. CDR3 residues: CASTWIQEAQYF. The DNA for the CDR3 is TGTGCCAGCACCTGGATCCAAGAGGCCCAGTACTTC.

This clonotype was observed a few times. J is TRBJ2-1 and V is TRBV3-1, with D perhaps TRBD2 (7 bases). V lost 0 bases and J lost 8, with 20 bases in between. The CDR3 length is 17 residues. Germline CDR1 reads LGHDT; CDR2 reads YNNKEL (reference sequence). CDR3 in amino acids: CASSQDTQRGGRHEQFF. The CDR3, as DNA: TGTGCCAGCAGCCAAGATACTCAGAGGGGGGGCCGCCATGAGCAGTTCTTC.

The chain employs TRBV24-1 and TRBJ2-2; weak D call: TRBD1 (6 bases). This CDR3 comprises 15 residues. The V end lost 5 bases, the J end lost 2 bases, and 11 bases lay between the germline ends. CDR1 is KGHDR and CDR2 is SFDVKD in the germline V gene. The CDR3 protein is CATSVGTLNTGELFF. CDR3 nucleotide sequence: TGTGCCACCAGTGTAGGGACATTAAACACCGGGGAGCTGTTTTTT.

This clonotype was observed a few times. The chain joins TRBV12-3 or TRBV12-4 to TRBJ2-2; a possible D gene is TRBD2 (6 bases). Trimming left V 5 bases short and J 7 bases short, with 17 bases between. The CDR3 extends over 15 amino acids. This chain's CDR3 is CASSPLGGLSGELFF. The CDR3 bases are TGTGCCAGCAGTCCCCTCGGGGGACTCAGCGGGGAGCTGTTTTTT.

This chain uses TRBV4-2 with TRBJ1-1, with D possibly TRBD1 on 5 matching bases. Germline V gene lookup returns CDR1 LGHNA and CDR2 YNFKEQ. V was trimmed by 2 bases and J by 6 bases, leaving 10 bases between them. The CDR3 has 13 residues. The CDR3 loop is CASSQQGSAEAFF. The CDR3, as DNA: TGTGCCAGCAGCCAACAGGGTAGCGCTGAAGCTTTCTTT.

This clonotype was found many times. This chain uses TRBV7-9 with TRBJ2-7; perhaps TRBD2 as D (6 bases). Trimming left V 6 bases short and J 3 bases short, with 18 bases between. This CDR3 spans 15 amino acids. Germline CDR1 is SEHNR and CDR2 is FQNEAQ (reference sequence). The CDR3 region has the DNA TGTGCCAGCAGGGCCCGGGACTCTCGGTTCTACGAGCAGTACTTC. This codes for CASRARDSRFYEQYF.

V is TRBV9 and J is TRBJ2-3; 8 bases agree with TRBD1. V lost 3 bases, J lost 3 bases, and 9 bases stayed unmatched. The CDR3 covers 16 residues. The germline CDR1 and CDR2 sequences are SGDLS and YYNGEE. The CDR3 loop reads CASSAGTGLETDTQYF. In DNA form, the CDR3 reads TGTGCCAGCAGCGCCGGGACAGGATTGGAGACAGATACGCAGTATTTT.

The chain carries TRBV12-3 or TRBV12-4 and TRBJ1-5; D not resolved. V gave up 6 bases and J gave up 2 bases, with 14 bases separating them. The CDR3 has 15 residues. The CDR3 DNA sequence: TGTGCCAGCAGCCCTATACAGTCCGGCAATCAGCCCCAGCATTTT. It yields the protein CASSPIQSGNQPQHF.

The gene calls are TRBV20-1 and TRBJ2-5; unclear D gene. Germline CDR1 and CDR2: DFQATT and SNEGSKA (reference sequence). V lost 5 bases to trimming and J lost 2 bases, with 9 bases between them. The CDR3 is 12 amino acids. CDR3 nucleotides: TGCAGTGCTCCCTCCCAGCAAGAGACCCAGTACTTC. It is translated as CSAPSQQETQYF.

A note on this clonotype: A read error is possible here, since a much larger clone lies one base away. The chain links TRBV12-3 or TRBV12-4 to TRBJ1-1, with no clear D. The V end was cut by 3 bases, the J end by 8 bases, with 13 bases between. This CDR3 region has 13 residues. CDR3 nucleotides: TGTGCCAGCAGTTTTGAGGTCCTTGGGGAAGCTTTCTTT. Its translation is CASSFEVLGEAFF.

This clonotype has just one count. The chain joins TRBV4-2 to TRBJ2-7, with 9 bases matching TRBD1. V gave up 1 base and J gave up 12 bases; unmatched junction bases: 7. Germline V gene lookup returns CDR1 LGHNA and CDR2 YNFKEQ. This CDR3 is 13 amino acids long. The CDR3, as DNA: TGTGCCAGCAGCCAAGGGCCGGGACAGGGTATGTACTTC. Protein: CASSQGPGQGMYF.

This clonotype was detected many times. The chain uses TRBV6-5 and TRBJ1-5; D is perhaps TRBD1 (5 bases). Trimming shortened V by 4 bases and J by 5 bases, and 9 bases separated the two germline ends. CDR1 and CDR2 from the germline V gene are MNHEY and SVGAGI. The CDR3 consists of 13 residues. The CDR3 spells CASSSGPYQPQHF. CDR3 DNA: TGTGCCAGCAGTTCGGGACCCTATCAGCCCCAGCATTTT.

The rearrangement links TRBV19 to TRBJ2-1; D remains ambiguous. V was trimmed by 9 bases and J by 2 bases, leaving 17 bases between them. Germline CDR1 LNHDA, CDR2 SQIVND (reference sequence). CDR3 length: 15 residues. The DNA of the CDR3 is TGTGCCAGCACCACCCTGATGGGAACCTACAATGAGCAGTTCTTC. Translating gives CASTTLMGTYNEQFF.

Comment on this clonotype: At one boundary the junction diverges from the germline segment, which might be a read error. Here the CDR3 DNA reads TGTGCCAGCAGTCGACCAGGACAAGAGACCCAGTACTTC. Its translation: CASSRPGQETQYF. The chain couples TRBV10-3 to TRBJ2-5; D is unresolved. This CDR3 is built from 13 residues. Germline lookup yields CDR1 ENHRY and CDR2 SYGVKD.